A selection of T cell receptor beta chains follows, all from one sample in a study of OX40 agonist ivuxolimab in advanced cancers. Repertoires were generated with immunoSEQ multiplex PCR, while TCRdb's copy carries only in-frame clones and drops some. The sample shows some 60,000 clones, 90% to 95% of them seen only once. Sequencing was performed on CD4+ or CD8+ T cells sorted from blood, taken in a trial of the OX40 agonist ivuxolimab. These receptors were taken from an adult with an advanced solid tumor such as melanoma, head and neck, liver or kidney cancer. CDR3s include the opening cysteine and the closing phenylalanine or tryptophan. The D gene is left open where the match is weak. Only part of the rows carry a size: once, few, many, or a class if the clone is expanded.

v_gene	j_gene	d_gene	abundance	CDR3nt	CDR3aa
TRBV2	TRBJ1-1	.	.	TGTGCCAGCAGGGGTTCGCGCACTGAAGCTTTCTTT	CASRGSRTEAFF
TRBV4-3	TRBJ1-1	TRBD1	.	TGCGCCAGCAGCCAAGGGACAGGGGCAAACACTGAAGCTTTCTTT	CASSQGTGANTEAFF
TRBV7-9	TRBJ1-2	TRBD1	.	TGTGCCAGCAGCCACCTACCCACAGGGGAAGGCTACACCTTC	CASSHLPTGEGYTF
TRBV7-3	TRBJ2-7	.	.	TGTGCCAGCAGCTTAACCCCCTATTACGAGCAGTACTTC	CASSLTPYYEQYF
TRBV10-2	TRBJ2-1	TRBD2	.	TGCGCCAGCCCGCCCCCTAGCGGGAGAGCCCTCCATCCAGGGGAGCAGTTCTTC	CASPPPSGRALHPGEQFF
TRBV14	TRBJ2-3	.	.	TGTGCCAGCAGCCAGCAGGGACTCGCGAACACAGATACGCAGTATTTT	CASSQQGLANTDTQYF
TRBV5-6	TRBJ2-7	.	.	TGTGCCAGCAGTGATCCGGGACTCCTAACCTACGAGCAGTACTTC	CASSDPGLLTYEQYF
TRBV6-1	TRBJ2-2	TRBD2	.	TGTGCCAGCAGTGAGGGGATCGCTAGCGGGGGGAACACCGGGGAGCTGTTTTTT	CASSEGIASGGNTGELFF
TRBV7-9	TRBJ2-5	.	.	TGTGCCAGCAGCACCACACACGAAGAGACCCAGTACTTC	CASSTTHEETQYF
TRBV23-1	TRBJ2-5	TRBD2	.	TGCGCCAGCACCAGCGGGGGTGGGGAGACCCAGTACTTC	CASTSGGGETQYF
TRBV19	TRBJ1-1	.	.	TGTGCCAGTAGTTTTGTCGGTAGGAACACTGAAGCTTTCTTT	CASSFVGRNTEAFF
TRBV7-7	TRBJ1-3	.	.	TGTGCTAGCAGCTTAGAATGGGGAGCTGGAAACACCATATATTTT	CASSLEWGAGNTIYF
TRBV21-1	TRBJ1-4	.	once	TGTGCCAGCAGCAGAAGTGACAGGCTTGCAACTAATGAAAAACTGTTTTTT	CASSRSDRLATNEKLFF
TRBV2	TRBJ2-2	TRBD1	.	TGTGCCAGCGACCGGGACAGGGGTGCCACCGGGGAGCTGTTTTTT	CASDRDRGATGELFF
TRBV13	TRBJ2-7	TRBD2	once	TGTGCCAGCAGCTTAGCTCTTGGGAGCGGGAGCTACGAGCAGTACTTC	CASSLALGSGSYEQYF
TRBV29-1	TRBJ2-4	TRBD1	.	TGCAGCGCGACAGGGGTGGCCAAAAACATTCAGTACTTC	CSATGVAKNIQYF
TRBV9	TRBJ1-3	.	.	TGTGCCAGCAGCGACGACAGGAGCTCTGGAAACACCATATATTTT	CASSDDRSSGNTIYF
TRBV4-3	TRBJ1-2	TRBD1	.	TGCGCCAGCAGCCCGGACAGGGGTGGTCGTGAGGGCTACACCTTC	CASSPDRGGREGYTF
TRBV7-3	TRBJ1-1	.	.	TGTGCCAGCAGCTTAATGGGGGTGGGGCAGGGTTTAATGAACACTGAAGCTTTCTTT	CASSLMGVGQGLMNTEAFF
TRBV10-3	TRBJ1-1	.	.	TGTGCCCAGCGGGAGGGAGCTTTCTTT	CAQREGAFF
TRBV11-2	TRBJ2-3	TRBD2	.	TGTGCCAGCAGCCGCCGGGGTCTCGGGGGGGCAGATACGCAGTATTTT	CASSRRGLGGADTQYF
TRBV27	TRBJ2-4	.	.	TGTGCCAGCACCCCCAGGGGTACGGCCAAAAACATTCAGTACTTC	CASTPRGTAKNIQYF
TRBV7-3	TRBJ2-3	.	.	TGTGCCAGCAGTCTAGGAAGCACAGATACGCAGTATTTT	CASSLGSTDTQYF
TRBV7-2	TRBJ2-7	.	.	TGTGCCAGCAGCTACCCCCCCTTCGAGCAGTACTTC	CASSYPPFEQYF
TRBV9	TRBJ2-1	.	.	TGTGCCAGCAGCGTAGGTTCGACTTGGGCCAATGAGCAGTTCTTC	CASSVGSTWANEQFF
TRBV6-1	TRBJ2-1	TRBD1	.	TGTGCCAGCAGTGAATGGGACAGGGGCGCCTACAATGAGCAGTTCTTC	CASSEWDRGAYNEQFF
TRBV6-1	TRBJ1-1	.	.	TGTGCCAGCAGTGGCTATATAGGACAATTTCCTGAAGCTTTCTTT	CASSGYIGQFPEAFF
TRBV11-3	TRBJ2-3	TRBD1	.	TGTGCCAGCAGCTGGCTGGGGACAGGAGAATACACAGATACGCAGTATTTT	CASSWLGTGEYTDTQYF
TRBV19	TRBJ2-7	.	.	TGTGCCAGTAGTATAGGAGGGAGGGAGCAGTACTTC	CASSIGGREQYF
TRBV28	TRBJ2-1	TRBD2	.	TGTGCCAGCAGTTTAGTTGGCGGGGGAGCCTACAATGAGCAGTTCTTC	CASSLVGGGAYNEQFF
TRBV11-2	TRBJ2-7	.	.	TGTGCCAGCAGCTTAGCCCCGGTCTACGAGCAGTACTTC	CASSLAPVYEQYF
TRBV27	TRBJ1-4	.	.	TGTGCCAGCAGTTTATCTCCGGGTGAAAAACTGTTTTTT	CASSLSPGEKLFF
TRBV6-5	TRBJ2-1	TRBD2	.	TGTGCCAGCAGGGGCAGCGGGACTGAGCAGTTCTTC	CASRGSGTEQFF
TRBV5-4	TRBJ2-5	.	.	TGTGCCAGCAGCTTGGTCCCAATCCAAGAGACCCAGTACTTC	CASSLVPIQETQYF